Below, one TCR beta chain is given with its context. This sample is part of a study of shared T cell receptors in the human thymus. Germline trimming cut 3 bases from V and 4 bases from J; bases unmatched to any gene: 2. In germline, CDR1 is LNHDA, CDR2 SQIVND (reference sequence). CDR3 length: 13 amino acids. Sequenced by immunoSEQ multiplex PCR; TCRdb stores in-frame clones only, minus some. Of about 730,000 clones listed, 70% to 90% are singletons. This same sample was also taken into another study, of human thymus T cells. This second study says: Congenital heart defects were the reason for the corrective surgery that the donors, healthy Finnish infants, were having. Thymic and blood repertoires seemed to favor certain V and J genes. Highly overlapping thymic repertoires among unrelated individuals were reported in related research.

J is TRBJ1-2 and V is TRBV19; TRBD1 aligns across 7 bases. This sequence originates from a girl under three years old with a congenital heart defect. The sample taken for sequencing was thymocytes. CDR3 coding DNA: TGTGCCAGTAGTATCCAGGGGGTCTATGGCTACACCTTC. This encodes CASSIQGVYGYTF.